One and the same sample provided the 5 T cell receptor beta chains below, sequenced in a study of technical replicates of blood from a few donors. Generated by immunoSEQ multiplex PCR, the TCRdb table keeps only in-frame clones and is missing some. The data show 70,000 to 95,000 clones, about 90% seen once. Sequencing was performed on T cells isolated from PBMCs. Receptors originate from a human donor in good health. Some clones in this sample may be carry-over from other donors' samples.

V is TRBV5-8 and J is TRBJ2-2, with a tentative D call TRBD2 (6 bases). Trimming pared 0 bases from V and 2 bases from J, leaving 11 bases between. The CDR3 consists of 16 residues. CDR1 is SGHTS and CDR2 is YDEGEE in the germline V gene. CDR3 loop: CASSLAASVNTGELFF. The CDR3 bases are TGTGCCAGCAGCTTGGCCGCTAGCGTTAACACCGGGGAGCTGTTTTTT.

The chain links TRBV13 to TRBJ2-7; the match to TRBD2 covers 13 bases. J lost 6 bases, V lost 2 bases, and 4 bases had no gene match. The CDR3 has 15 amino acids. Germline V lookup: CDR1 PRHDT, CDR2 FYEKMQ (reference sequence). CDR3 nucleotides: TGTGCCAGCAGCTTAAGACTAGCGGGAGGAAGCGAGCAGTACTTC. Translating gives CASSLRLAGGSEQYF.

This clone appeared a few times. This chain uses TRBV6-5 with TRBJ2-7; maybe TRBD2 (5 bases). Germline V gives CDR1 MNHEY, CDR2 SVGAGI. The ends were cut back, 5 bases at V and 5 bases at J, with 13 bases in the middle. The CDR3 totals 13 residues. The CDR3 loop is CASSQTRGNEQYF. DNA of the CDR3: TGTGCCAGCAGTCAAACCCGGGGAAACGAGCAGTACTTC.

The chain employs TRBV11-2 and TRBJ2-3; tentatively, D is TRBD2 (6 bases). This CDR3 contains 13 residues. Germline loops: CDR1 SGHAT, CDR2 FQNNGV. Trimming shortened V by 6 bases and J by 0 bases, and 7 bases separated the two germline ends. The CDR3 sequence: CASSSGSTDTQYF. The CDR3 coding sequence is TGTGCCAGCAGTAGCGGCAGCACAGATACGCAGTATTTT.

V usage is TRBV19 and J usage is TRBJ2-7; TRBD2 might be the D (6 bases). Germline CDR1 is LNHDA and CDR2 is SQIVND (reference sequence). The CDR3 runs 13 residues. V lost 8 bases to trimming and J lost 2 bases, with 13 bases between them. CDR3 coding DNA: TGTGCCAGTCCGGGGACTGAAACCTACGAGCAGTACTTC. Translated, it gives CASPGTETYEQYF.